This T cell receptor beta chain was recorded in a study of shared clonotypes between healthy human individuals. Assay execution proceeded at the deep level. Sequencing was performed with immunoSEQ multiplex PCR; in TCRdb, only in-frame clones are kept and a portion is missing. Of under 600,000 clones in the sample, 95% to 98% were seen once. This CDR3 comprises 15 residues. J was trimmed by 2 bases and V by 7 bases; bases with no gene match: 7. From germline, CDR1 is SQVTM and CDR2 ANQGSEA. In the naive CD8 group, cells lacked CD45RO and were positively selected for CCR7, so terminally differentiated effector memory CD45RA+ cells were left out.

The source is a man aged 30 to 45 in good health. Sequenced material: naive CD8+ T cells sorted from blood. The chain is built from TRBV29-1 and TRBJ2-2; 10 bases match TRBD2. CDR3 nucleotides: TGCAGCGCAGTTAGCGGGAGGACAAACACCGGGGAGCTGTTTTTT. It encodes CSAVSGRTNTGELFF.